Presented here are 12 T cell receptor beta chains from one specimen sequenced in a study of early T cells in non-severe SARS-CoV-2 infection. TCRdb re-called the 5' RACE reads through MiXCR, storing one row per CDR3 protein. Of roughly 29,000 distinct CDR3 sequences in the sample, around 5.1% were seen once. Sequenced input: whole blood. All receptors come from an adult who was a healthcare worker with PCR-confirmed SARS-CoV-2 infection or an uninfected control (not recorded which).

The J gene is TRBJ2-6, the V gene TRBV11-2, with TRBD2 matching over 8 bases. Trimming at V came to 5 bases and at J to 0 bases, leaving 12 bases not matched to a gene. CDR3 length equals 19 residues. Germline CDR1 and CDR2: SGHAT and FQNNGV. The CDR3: CASSRILLSGSSGANVLTF. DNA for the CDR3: TGTGCCAGCAGCCGTATCCTATTGAGCGGGAGCTCTGGGGCCAACGTCCTGACTTTC.

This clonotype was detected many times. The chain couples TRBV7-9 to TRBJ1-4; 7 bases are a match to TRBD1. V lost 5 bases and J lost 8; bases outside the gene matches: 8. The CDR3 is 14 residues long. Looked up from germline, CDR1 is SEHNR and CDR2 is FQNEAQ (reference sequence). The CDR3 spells CASSPEEGAEKLFF. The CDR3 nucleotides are TGTGCCAGCAGCCCCGAGGAGGGGGCAGAAAAACTGTTTTTT.

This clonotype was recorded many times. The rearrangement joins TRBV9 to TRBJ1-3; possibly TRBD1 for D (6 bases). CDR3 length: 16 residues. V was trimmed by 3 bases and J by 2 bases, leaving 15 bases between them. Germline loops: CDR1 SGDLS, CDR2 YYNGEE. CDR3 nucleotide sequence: TGTGCCAGCAGCGCGACACAGGGTTTTCCTGGAAACACCATATATTTT. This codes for CASSATQGFPGNTIYF.

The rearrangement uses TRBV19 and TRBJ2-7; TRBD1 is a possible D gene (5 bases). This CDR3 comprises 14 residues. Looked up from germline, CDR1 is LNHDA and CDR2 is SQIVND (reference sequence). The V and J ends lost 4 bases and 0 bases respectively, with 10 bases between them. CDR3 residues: CASSTHRSSYEQYF. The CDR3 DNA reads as TGTGCCAGTAGTACCCACAGGAGCTCCTACGAGCAGTACTTC.

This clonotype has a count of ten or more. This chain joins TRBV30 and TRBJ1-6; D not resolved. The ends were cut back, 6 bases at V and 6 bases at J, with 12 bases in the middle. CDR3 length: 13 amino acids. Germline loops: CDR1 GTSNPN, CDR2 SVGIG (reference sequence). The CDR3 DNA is TGTGCCTGCTTGGAGGCCTCTAATTCACCCCTCCACTTT. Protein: CACLEASNSPLHF.

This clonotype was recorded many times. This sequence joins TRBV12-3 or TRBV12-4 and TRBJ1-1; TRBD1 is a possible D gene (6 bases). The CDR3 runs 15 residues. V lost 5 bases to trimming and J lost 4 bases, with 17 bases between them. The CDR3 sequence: CASSATGIRFTEAFF. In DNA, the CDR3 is TGTGCCAGCAGTGCTACAGGGATCCGATTCACTGAAGCTTTCTTT.

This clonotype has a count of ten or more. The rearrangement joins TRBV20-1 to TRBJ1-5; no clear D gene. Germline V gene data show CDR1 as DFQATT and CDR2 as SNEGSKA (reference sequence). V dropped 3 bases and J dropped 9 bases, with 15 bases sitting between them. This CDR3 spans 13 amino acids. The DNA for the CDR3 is TGCAGTGCTAGTGGCCGGCGAATGGGGCCCCAGCATTTT. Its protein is CSASGRRMGPQHF.

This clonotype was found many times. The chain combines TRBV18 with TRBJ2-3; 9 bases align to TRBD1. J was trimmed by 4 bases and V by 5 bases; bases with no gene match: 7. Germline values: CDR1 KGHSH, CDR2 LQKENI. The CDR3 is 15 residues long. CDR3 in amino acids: CASSDGQGFADTQYF. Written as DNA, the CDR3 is TGTGCCAGCTCAGACGGACAGGGGTTCGCAGATACGCAGTATTTT.

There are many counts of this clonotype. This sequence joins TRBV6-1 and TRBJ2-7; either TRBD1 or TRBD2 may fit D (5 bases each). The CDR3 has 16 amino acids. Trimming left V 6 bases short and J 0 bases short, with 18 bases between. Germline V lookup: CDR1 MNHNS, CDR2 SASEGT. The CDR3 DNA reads TGTGCCAGCAGCCCTGGGCGAGGGGCTCTCTCCTACGAGCAGTACTTC. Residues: CASSPGRGALSYEQYF.

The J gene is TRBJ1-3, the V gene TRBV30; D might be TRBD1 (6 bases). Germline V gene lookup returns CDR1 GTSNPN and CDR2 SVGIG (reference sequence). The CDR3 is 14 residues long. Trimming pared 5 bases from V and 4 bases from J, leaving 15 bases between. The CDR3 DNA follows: TGTGCCTGGTCCCGGGGGGCGACGGGAAACACCATATATTTT. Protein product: CAWSRGATGNTIYF.

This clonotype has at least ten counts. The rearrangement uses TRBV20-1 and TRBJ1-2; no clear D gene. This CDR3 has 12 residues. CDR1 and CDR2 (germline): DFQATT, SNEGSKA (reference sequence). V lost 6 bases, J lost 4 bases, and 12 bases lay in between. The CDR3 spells CSARTASYGYTF. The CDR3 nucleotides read TGCAGTGCACGGACGGCAAGCTATGGCTACACCTTC.

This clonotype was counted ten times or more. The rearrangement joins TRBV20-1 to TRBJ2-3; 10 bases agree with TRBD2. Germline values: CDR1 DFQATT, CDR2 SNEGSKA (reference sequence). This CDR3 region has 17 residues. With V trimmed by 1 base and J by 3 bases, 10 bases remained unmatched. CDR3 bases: TGCAGTGCTAGAGCATCGAGCGGGGGGGCCGTTACAGATACGCAGTATTTT. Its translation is CSARASSGGAVTDTQYF.